This T cell receptor beta chain was profiled in a study of blood T cells in healthy people across ages. Overall study results and limits: The study could not conclusively compare naive and antigen-experienced cells, given its unsorted PBMCs.

This CDR3 comprises 12 residues. Germline-derived CDR1 and CDR2 are SGHVS and FQNEAQ. Trimming pared 4 bases from V and 8 bases from J, leaving 12 bases between. Using a J-beta primer mix together with a sample-barcoded 5' primer, a second PCR was run for about 6 to 11 cycles. TCRdb independently ran MiXCR on the 5' RACE reads; one entry per CDR3 protein. The table lists roughly 800,000 distinct CDR3 sequences, 20% to 25% of them singletons. This clonotype was seen a few times. Its target is not known. The same sample was also studied in work on T cells of mothers and their children. From that study: Reverse transcription into cDNA received all extracted RNA, at approximately 1.4 ug per 15 ul.

This chain joins TRBV7-8 and TRBJ2-7; D is possibly TRBD1 or TRBD2 (5 bases each). What was sequenced was blood. The receptor was derived from a boy between 5 and 17 years old in good health. The CDR3 coding sequence is TGTGCCAGCAGCTCCGGGACCGCGAAGCAGTACTTC. The encoded protein is CASSSGTAKQYF.